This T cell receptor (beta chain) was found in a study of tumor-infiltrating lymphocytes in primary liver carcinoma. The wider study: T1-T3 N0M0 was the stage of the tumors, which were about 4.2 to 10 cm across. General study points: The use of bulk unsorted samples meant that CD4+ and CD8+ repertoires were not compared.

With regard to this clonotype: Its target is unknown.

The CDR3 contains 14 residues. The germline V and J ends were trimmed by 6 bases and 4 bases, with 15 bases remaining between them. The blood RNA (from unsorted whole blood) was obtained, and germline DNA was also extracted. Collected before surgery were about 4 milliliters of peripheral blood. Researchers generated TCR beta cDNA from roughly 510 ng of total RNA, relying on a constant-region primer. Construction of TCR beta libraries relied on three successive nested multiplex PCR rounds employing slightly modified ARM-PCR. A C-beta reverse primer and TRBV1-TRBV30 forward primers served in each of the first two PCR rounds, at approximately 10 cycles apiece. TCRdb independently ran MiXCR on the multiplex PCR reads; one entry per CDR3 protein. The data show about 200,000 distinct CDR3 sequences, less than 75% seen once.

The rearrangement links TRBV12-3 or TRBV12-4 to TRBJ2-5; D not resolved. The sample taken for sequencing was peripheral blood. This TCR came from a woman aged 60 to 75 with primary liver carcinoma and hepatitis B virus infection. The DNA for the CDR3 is TGTGCCAGCAGCTCGCTCCCTGGGCGAGAGACCCAGTACTTC. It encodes CASSSLPGRETQYF.